This TCR beta chain was identified in a study of T cell repertoires in cytomegalovirus infection. Study-level background: Both recently identified HLA-C-restricted and well-studied HLA-B-restricted CMV epitopes were used in the study. Study-level results: The cumulative frequency of public TCR beta families distinguished individuals who carried CMV together with the relevant HLA. HLA-C-restricted TCR beta clonotypes specific for CMV led the ex vivo response.

A word on this clonotype: As yet, its antigen is unknown.

Looked up from germline, CDR1 is SGHTA and CDR2 is FQGNSA. The CDR3 sequence is 16 residues long. V gave up 1 base and J gave up 0 bases; unmatched junction bases: 5. Each CDR3 protein gets one entry after TCRdb re-called the reads with MiXCR. The sample has 70,000 to 85,000 distinct CDR3 sequences, around 42% seen once. The sequencing here drew on CD8+ T cells from cultured PBMCs, taken from culture after CMV antigen stimulation. This chain uses TRBV7-2 with TRBJ1-2; 7 bases match TRBD1. The clonotype originates from a human donor in good health (CMV status not recorded). Some clones in this sample may be carry-over from other donors' samples. The CDR3 sequence: CASSLGGTDTNYGYTF. DNA of the CDR3: TGTGCCAGCAGCTTAGGGGGGACAGATACTAACTATGGCTACACCTTC.